This TCR beta chain is from a study of T-cell memory formation after mild COVID-19. Study-wide background: Each donor largely had its own TCR clusters.

Researchers used 5'RACE with constant-segment primers to make TCR alpha and TCR beta cDNA libraries that carry sample barcodes and UMIs. MiXCR, run by TCRdb on the 5' RACE reads, gives a single entry per CDR3 protein. The table includes 250,000 or so distinct CDR3 sequences, about 20% detected once. This clonotype occurred many times. Its antigen is still unknown. Findings of the study overall: Chiefly within CM and EM were the contracting CD4+ clones; CD8+ ones were within EMRA. Day 37-peaking second-wave clones had unconfirmed SARS-CoV-2 specificity.

Sample: PBMCs or a T cell subset sorted from them (not recorded which). This TCR derives from a man between 18 and 29 years old who had mild COVID-19 (a few samples of this study predate the infection). Cell type and time point are not known.

The CDR3 here is CASSSAFPGQGSPLHF. The CDR3 DNA follows: TGCGCCAGCAGCTCAGCATTCCCGGGACAGGGTTCACCCCTCCACTTT. The V and J genes are TRBV4-3 and TRBJ1-6, with TRBD1 matching over 9 bases. V was clipped by 5 bases and J by 9 bases; unmatched bases: 11. Per germline, CDR1 LGHNA and CDR2 YSLEER. This CDR3 has 16 residues.